One sample yielded the 19 T cell receptor beta chains listed below, sequenced in a study of cytomegalovirus exposure and HLA in healthy donors. 13 Jbeta primers and 60 Vbeta primers were used for the PCR. Profiling relied on immunoSEQ multiplex PCR, and the TCRdb table lists in-frame clones only, not all of them. The sample gives approximately 130,000 clones, around 77% of which show up once; approximately 1.2% is in the top ten. The sequencing input was PBMCs. These receptors all come from a man aged 45-60 years in good health and CMV-seronegative.

This clone was seen a handful of times. This chain connects TRBV11-2 to TRBJ2-4; D gene ambiguous. CDR1 is SGHAT and CDR2 is FQNNGV in the germline V gene. Trimming shortened V by 1 base and J by 7 bases, and 14 bases separated the two germline ends. The CDR3 contains 15 residues. The CDR3 loop is CASSLVRAGNNIQYF. In DNA, the CDR3 is TGTGCCAGCAGCTTAGTGCGAGCAGGCAATAACATTCAGTACTTC.

The rearrangement uses TRBV30 and TRBJ1-1, with a weak D call TRBD1 (5 bases). Trimming cost V 3 bases and J 5 bases, with 10 bases left between them. The CDR3 consists of 12 residues. Per the germline V gene, CDR1 is GTSNPN and CDR2 is SVGIG (reference sequence). DNA for the CDR3: TGTGCCTGGAGGGGGGGTATGACTGAAGCTTTCTTT. This sequence encodes CAWRGGMTEAFF.

The chain recombines TRBV18 with TRBJ2-5; D ambiguous. Per the germline V gene, CDR1 is KGHSH and CDR2 is LQKENI. The CDR3 runs 13 residues. Trimming took 4 bases from V and 2 from J, leaving 8 bases between them. The CDR3: CASSQAQQETQYF. CDR3 coding DNA: TGTGCCAGCTCACAAGCTCAACAAGAGACCCAGTACTTC.

This clone was counted a few times. V is TRBV10-1 and J is TRBJ2-1, with D possibly being TRBD1 (6 bases). Germline CDR1 WNHNN, CDR2 SYGVQD (reference sequence). This CDR3 is built from 14 residues. With 6 bases removed from V and 6 bases from J, the gap between germline ends came to 15 bases. CDR3 bases: TGCGCCAGCAGCCTGGGATTACAGGGCAATGAGCAGTTCTTC. Its protein is CASSLGLQGNEQFF.

This chain connects TRBV29-1 to TRBJ2-3; possible D gene TRBD1, 5 bases. Germline lookup yields CDR1 SQVTM and CDR2 ANQGSEA. The CDR3 sequence is 15 residues long. Trimming cost V 5 bases and J 2 bases, with 17 bases left between them. The chain's CDR3 is CSVRQRGEPTDTQYF. CDR3 coding DNA: TGCAGCGTTAGACAGCGTGGAGAGCCCACAGATACGCAGTATTTT.

The rearrangement uses TRBV2 and TRBJ1-2; 8 bases match TRBD1. V was pared by 9 bases and J by 4 bases, with 7 bases of the junction left unmatched. This CDR3 spans 13 amino acids. Per the germline V gene, CDR1 is SNHLY and CDR2 is FYNNEI. This chain's CDR3 is CARTPDRAYGYTF. CDR3 bases: TGTGCCAGAACCCCGGACAGGGCCTATGGCTACACCTTC.

This chain links TRBV5-1 with TRBJ1-2; D uncertain. Germline CDR1 SGHRS, CDR2 YFSETQ. This CDR3 is built from 13 residues. Deletions cut 2 bases from V and 3 bases from J, with 8 bases between. The DNA of the CDR3 is TGCGCCAGCAGCTTCGAGCCTGACTATGGCTACACCTTC. Translation gives CASSFEPDYGYTF.

V and J are TRBV12-5 and TRBJ2-3, with 8 nucleotides matching TRBD2. The ends lost 8 bases at V and 3 bases at J; junction bases unmatched: 10. CDR1 is LGHNT and CDR2 is FRNRAP in the germline V gene. The CDR3 is made up of 15 amino acids. The CDR3, as DNA: TGTGCTAGTACCTTGAGCGGGGGAGGGACAGATACGCAGTATTTT. The encoded protein is CASTLSGGGTDTQYF.

The chain uses TRBV21-1 and TRBJ1-4; the table names TRBD1, a call not compared with the DNA. TRBV21-1 constitutes a pseudogene. The CDR3 is made up of 22 amino acids. The chain's CDR3 is CASSKENRGRKGWKGLNEKLFF. In DNA form, the CDR3 reads TGTGCCAGCAGCAAAGAAAACAGGGGGCGCAAAGGATGGAAAGGTCTTAATGAAAAACTGTTTTTT.

The rearrangement joins TRBV6-1 to TRBJ2-7, with D perhaps TRBD1 (5 bases). CDR3 length: 13 amino acids. Germline V CDR1 and CDR2: MNHNS, SASEGT. Trimming pared 5 bases from V and 3 bases from J, leaving 11 bases between. CDR3 residues: CASSTADSYEQYF. CDR3 in DNA: TGTGCCAGCAGTACCGCCGACAGCTACGAGCAGTACTTC.

This sequence joins TRBV6-5 and TRBJ1-1, with 7 bases that match TRBD1. The CDR3 sequence is 14 residues long. The V segment lost 6 bases and the J segment 4 bases; nucleotides outside the gene matches: 8. Germline V CDR1 and CDR2: MNHEY, SVGAGI. The CDR3 coding sequence is TGTGCCAGCAGGCGATCACAGGGGAGCACTGAAGCTTTCTTT. It yields the protein CASRRSQGSTEAFF.

DNA of the CDR3: TGTGCCAGCTCACCCCCACTAGCGGGAGTATGGGAGACCCAGTACTTC. Translating gives CASSPPLAGVWETQYF. The chain joins TRBV18 to TRBJ2-5; 11 bases are shared with TRBD2. This CDR3 is 16 amino acids long. Trimming took 3 bases from V and 5 from J; bases not matched to a gene: 8. Germline V gene lookup returns CDR1 KGHSH and CDR2 LQKENI.

This sequence joins TRBV9 and TRBJ1-4; no clear D. The CDR3 contains 13 residues. V lost 4 bases, J lost 4 bases, and 8 bases lay in between. Germline V gives CDR1 SGDLS, CDR2 YYNGEE. The CDR3 sequence: CASSFRVNEKLFF. The CDR3 coding sequence is TGTGCCAGCAGCTTCCGGGTTAATGAAAAACTGTTTTTT.

This chain joins TRBV5-1 and TRBJ2-7, with D perhaps matching TRBD1 (8 bases). Germline V gene lookup returns CDR1 SGHRS and CDR2 YFSETQ. The germline V and J ends were trimmed by 0 bases and 6 bases, with 10 bases remaining between them. CDR3 length: 13 residues. The CDR3 DNA reads TGCGCCAGCAGCTTGGACAGGGGGGGCGAGCAGTACTTC. Its translation is CASSLDRGGEQYF.

J is TRBJ1-5 and V is TRBV6-1; D uncertain. Germline V lookup: CDR1 MNHNS, CDR2 SASEGT. V was trimmed by 5 bases and J by 7 bases, leaving 12 bases between them. The CDR3 runs 13 residues. DNA for the CDR3: TGTGCCAGCAGTAACGATGACGGGCAGCCCCAGCATTTT. Its translation is CASSNDDGQPQHF.

The rearrangement uses TRBV7-3 and TRBJ2-1, with TRBD2 matching over 15 bases. The CDR3 extends over 19 amino acids. Germline assignment: CDR1 SGHTA and CDR2 FQGTGA. J lost 9 bases, V lost 4 bases, and 16 bases had no gene match. The CDR3: CASSSHGLAGGPRVGEQFF. The CDR3 nucleotides read TGTGCCAGCAGCTCGCATGGACTAGCGGGAGGGCCACGGGTCGGTGAGCAGTTCTTC.

The J gene is TRBJ2-7, the V gene TRBV28, with 11 bases that match TRBD2. The CDR3 is made up of 21 amino acids. V was pared by 7 bases and J by 2 bases, with 25 bases of the junction left unmatched. The germline CDR1 and CDR2 sequences are MDHEN and SYDVKM. CDR3 nucleotides: TGTGCCAGCAAGGGTATCGGACTAGCGGGCAACGAACGCGGTGGGCCCTACGAGCAGTACTTC. It specifies CASKGIGLAGNERGGPYEQYF.

The sample holds one count of this clone. The chain is built from TRBV27 and TRBJ1-1; the D gene is possibly TRBD1 (5 bases). V dropped 2 bases and J dropped 0 bases, with 13 bases sitting between them. Germline V gives CDR1 MNHEY, CDR2 SMNVEV (reference sequence). The CDR3 totals 16 residues. In DNA form, the CDR3 reads TGTGCCAGCAGTTTAACAGGAAGTGGGGTGAACACTGAAGCTTTCTTT. As protein: CASSLTGSGVNTEAFF.

The chain joins TRBV11-3 to TRBJ2-2; 7 nucleotides agree with TRBD2. From germline, CDR1 is SGHNT and CDR2 YENEEA. There are 17 residues in the CDR3. J was trimmed by 7 bases and V by 2 bases; bases with no gene match: 13. CDR3 sequence: CASSLNRGRALFGELFF. The CDR3 bases are TGTGCCAGCAGCTTAAACCGAGGGAGGGCTTTGTTCGGGGAGCTGTTTTTT.